Described below is a single T cell receptor (beta chain) sequence and its context. Methods used by the authors: Using reference gene primer amplification, nucleated cell counts were estimated. Sequencing was performed with immunoSEQ multiplex PCR; in TCRdb, only in-frame clones are kept and a portion is missing. V and J calls and clone size are copied from that table; D and trimming were computed from the DNA. Of 35,000 to 55,000 clones listed, approximately 81% are singletons. The V end was cut by 4 bases, the J end by 2 bases, with 14 bases between. CDR1 is SQVTM, CDR2 ANQGSEA, per germline. The CDR3 totals 14 residues. The data were obtained in a study of blood T cell repertoires in COVID-19. Study background: Collection of acute and convalescent COVID-19 samples took place in the United States, Italy and Spain. T cells, B-cell-depleted T cells, or PBMCs supplied cDNA or gDNA.

The chain is built from TRBV29-1 and TRBJ1-2, with D unclear. The sequence came from a woman in her 70s with acute or convalescent COVID-19. The sample comprised peripheral blood. This chain's CDR3 is CSVGSVRSNYGYTF. The DNA for the CDR3 is TGCAGCGTTGGATCGGTCAGGTCCAACTATGGCTACACCTTC.